This T cell receptor (beta chain) was sequenced for a study of blood T cells in healthy people across ages. Findings of the study overall: The recorded TCR beta diversity per million T cells decreased in a roughly linear manner with age. Unsorted PBMCs prevented conclusive naive versus antigen-experienced comparison.

This clonotype was counted only a few times. The antigen remains unidentified. A sample-barcoded 5' primer and a J-beta primer mix were used in a second PCR of roughly 7 to 12 cycles. One entry per CDR3 protein, called by TCRdb with MiXCR from the 5' RACE reads. The sample records roughly 1,800,000 distinct CDR3 sequences, 49% being singletons. Germline V gene sequence: CDR1 LNHNV, CDR2 YYDKDF (reference sequence). V lost 7 bases and J lost 8, with 11 bases in between. The CDR3 is made up of 11 amino acids. Isolation per sample recovered at least 7 million PBMCs. Total RNA was isolated from each sample in quantities of at least 5.5 micrograms.

The sample was blood. V and J are TRBV15 and TRBJ1-2, with D hard to call. The receptor was derived from a middle-aged woman in good health. The CDR3 region is CATKRLGGYTF. The CDR3 nucleotides read TGTGCCACCAAACGCCTGGGGGGCTACACCTTC.